Listed here are 13 T cell receptor beta chains from one sample, sequenced in a study of T cells in Graves' hyperthyroidism and ophthalmopathy. Using RNA transcripts as the source, TCR beta CDR3 regions were amplified. Carried out on the TCR CDR3, a first-round RT-PCR used the HTBI primer set. From the multiplex PCR reads, TCRdb called clonotypes with MiXCR, one entry per CDR3 protein. The table records under 350,000 distinct CDR3 sequences, approximately 15% of them present only once. The sample consisted of blood. The receptor source for this set is a middle-aged woman with Graves' ophthalmopathy.

Many counts were recorded for this clonotype. The chain is built from TRBV12-3 or TRBV12-4 and TRBJ1-1; D is unclear. The CDR3 is 14 residues long. Trimming left V 7 bases short and J 0 bases short, with 12 bases between. CDR3 nucleotide sequence: TGTGCCAGCAATATAGGACGGTTGAACACTGAAGCTTTCTTT. Residues: CASNIGRLNTEAFF.

This clonotype was observed many times. V gene TRBV7-9 combines with J gene TRBJ2-7; 12 positions agree with TRBD1. V was clipped by 0 bases and J by 6 bases; unmatched bases: 3. The CDR3 totals 15 residues. CDR1 SEHNR and CDR2 FQNEAQ come from the germline V gene (reference sequence). CDR3 protein: CASSLAGQGASEQYF. In nucleotides, the CDR3 is TGTGCCAGCAGCTTAGCGGGACAGGGGGCGTCCGAGCAGTACTTC.

This clonotype was seen repeatedly, ten times or more. The V call is TRBV7-2, the J call TRBJ2-5; 8 nucleotides align to TRBD1. Germline loops: CDR1 SGHTA, CDR2 FQGNSA. This CDR3 is built from 14 residues. The V segment lost 0 bases and the J segment 4 bases; nucleotides outside the gene matches: 1. CDR3 region: CASSLAQGAETQYF. In nucleotides, the CDR3 is TGTGCCAGCAGCTTAGCCCAGGGGGCAGAGACCCAGTACTTC.

This chain joins TRBV2 and TRBJ1-5; 10 bases map to TRBD1. The ends lost 6 bases at V and 4 bases at J; junction bases unmatched: 6. CDR1 is SNHLY, CDR2 FYNNEI, per germline. The CDR3 covers 15 residues. CDR3 bases: TGTGCCAGCAGCGCGAGGACAGGGGGGAATCAGCCCCAGCATTTT. This codes for CASSARTGGNQPQHF.

This clonotype was observed at least ten times. This chain uses TRBV12-3 or TRBV12-4 with TRBJ2-7; 11 bases are a match to TRBD2. Unmatched junction bases numbered 9, after V lost 6 bases and J lost 5 bases. The CDR3 is made up of 15 amino acids. CDR3: CASRNSGTSGHEQYF. CDR3 bases: TGTGCCAGCAGGAACTCCGGGACTAGCGGTCACGAGCAGTACTTC.

The rearrangement uses TRBV5-1 and TRBJ2-5; D remains unclear. V was shortened by 4 bases and J by 5 bases, with 15 bases between the two germline ends. The CDR3 runs to 14 residues. Germline CDR1 is SGHRS and CDR2 is YFSETQ. CDR3 coding DNA: TGCGCCAGCAGCCCCGAGGACCCCGGGGAGACCCAGTACTTC. Protein product: CASSPEDPGETQYF.

Many counts were recorded for this clonotype. The chain links TRBV28 to TRBJ2-5; perhaps TRBD1 as D (6 bases). CDR3 length: 13 residues. With 6 bases removed from V and 2 bases from J, the gap between germline ends came to 10 bases. Per germline, CDR1 MDHEN and CDR2 SYDVKM. CDR3 in amino acids: CASRPQGQETQYF. The CDR3 bases are TGTGCCAGCAGACCCCAGGGGCAAGAGACCCAGTACTTC.

This clonotype was counted at least ten times. The chain joins TRBV28 to TRBJ1-5; the D is unclear. The CDR3 runs to 15 residues. V lost 10 bases and J lost 4, with 20 bases in between. The germline CDR1 and CDR2 sequences are MDHEN and SYDVKM. In DNA, the CDR3 is TGTGCCACCGAGGCTAGAGAAACCCCTAATCAGCCCCAGCATTTT. Its protein is CATEARETPNQPQHF. The full variable domain, its missing parts supplied by reference TRBV28 and TRBJ1-5, is DVKVTQSSRYLVKRTGEKVFLECVQDMDHENMFWYRQDPGLGLRLIYFSYDVKMKEKGDIPEGYSVSREKKERFSLILESASTNQTSMYLCATEARETPNQPQHFGDGTRLSIL.

There are many counts of this clonotype. The chain links TRBV2 to TRBJ2-7; D may be TRBD1 or TRBD2 (6 bases each). Germline V gene sequence: CDR1 SNHLY, CDR2 FYNNEI. V lost 10 bases and J lost 5, with 18 bases in between. This CDR3 comprises 13 residues. This chain's CDR3 is CAKGGTRRHEQYF. The CDR3 DNA reads TGTGCCAAAGGGGGGACAAGGCGCCACGAGCAGTACTTC.

This clonotype was found many times. This chain joins TRBV28 and TRBJ2-5, with D perhaps given as TRBD1 or TRBD2 (5 bases each). CDR1 is MDHEN, CDR2 SYDVKM, per germline. The CDR3 contains 11 residues. The V gene lost 8 bases and the J gene lost 4 bases, with 8 bases spanning the gap. CDR3 DNA sequence: TGTGCCAGCCGGGACGGAGAGACCCAGTACTTC. Its protein is CASRDGETQYF.

This clonotype was observed a few times. The rearrangement joins TRBV12-3 or TRBV12-4 to TRBJ2-7, with D possibly matching TRBD1 (5 bases). The CDR3 is 12 residues long. V was clipped by 6 bases and J by 3 bases, with 9 bases between them. This chain's CDR3 is CASRQTGYEQYF. CDR3 coding DNA: TGTGCCAGCAGACAAACAGGCTACGAGCAGTACTTC.

This clonotype was seen a handful of times. The chain has TRBV19 and TRBJ1-1; no clear D. V was pared by 1 base and J by 6 bases, with 12 bases between. CDR1 and CDR2 from the germline V gene are LNHDA and SQIVND (reference sequence). The CDR3 runs to 14 residues. CDR3 in amino acids: CASSIVGLAAEAFF. As DNA, the CDR3 is TGTGCCAGTAGTATAGTTGGATTAGCGGCTGAAGCTTTCTTT. Complete variable domain (other parts from reference TRBV19 and TRBJ1-1): DGGITQSPKYLFRKEGQNVTLSCEQNLNHDAMYWYRQDPGQGLRLIYYSQIVNDFQKGDIAEGYSVSREKKESFPLTVTSAQKNPTAFYLCASSIVGLAAEAFFGQGTRLTVV.

The chain is built from TRBV20-1 and TRBJ2-1; 8 bases line up with TRBD2. The junction had 8 bases not matched to a gene; V was cut back by 6 bases and J by 4 bases. CDR1 DFQATT and CDR2 SNEGSKA come from the germline V gene (reference sequence). CDR3 length: 14 residues. CDR3 sequence reads: CSAPGRGVYNEQFF. The CDR3 region has the DNA TGCAGTGCCCCGGGGCGGGGGGTTTACAATGAGCAGTTCTTC.